The T cell receptor beta chain under discussion was sequenced for a study of T cell responses to AZD1222 COVID-19 vaccine. In regard to this clone: Its antigen is undetermined.

Germline V gene lookup returns CDR1 SQVTM and CDR2 ANQGSEA. Germline trimming cut 6 bases from V and 0 bases from J; bases unmatched to any gene: 5. CDR3 length equals 14 residues. The repertoire was sequenced with immunoSEQ multiplex PCR; TCRdb's copy has only in-frame clones and lacks some. The sample records approximately 180,000 clones, around nine tenths being singletons. Overall study findings and caveats: Reports indicate that nearly half of spike-specific TCRs are directed at unmutated variant regions. There were mostly white British donors and more females than males, and clonal diversity was possibly underestimated.

The source material was peripheral blood, sampled 28 days after the second dose of the MenACWY control vaccine. The chain has TRBV29-1 and TRBJ2-5, with TRBD1 matching 9 bases. This receptor was identified in an adult who received the MenACWY meningococcal vaccine as a control. Here the CDR3 DNA reads TGCAGCGTACGGACAGGGGCGTACCAAGAGACCCAGTACTTC. Encoded protein: CSVRTGAYQETQYF. Variable domain in full (rest from reference TRBV29-1 and TRBJ2-5): SAVISQKPSRDICQRGTSLTIQCQVDSQVTMMFWYRQQPGQSLTLIATANQGSEATYESGFVIDKFPISRPNLTFSTLTVSNMSPEDSSIYLCSVRTGAYQETQYFGPGTRLLVL.